The 20 T cell receptor beta chains below all came from one sample that was sequenced in a study of beta chain features in type 1 diabetes (dated by TCRdb to the late 2010s). Summary of the overall study and its limitations: Type 1 diabetes patients showed a moderate but significant shortening of TCRB CDR3 length in all four CD4+ subsets.

Their antigens remain unidentified. Libraries were made using the immunoSEQ multiplex PCR assay. All of the isolated RNA was reverse transcribed with the High Capacity cDNA Reverse Transcription Kit, so expressed TCRB transcripts were sequenced. TCRdb stores this immuneACCESS table with in-frame sequences only. Part of the clones is absent; in the studies checked, under half of the shortfall reflects unresolved V genes, and no reason is known for the rest. The sample yields roughly 730,000 clones; 13% were counted once. The top ten constitute about 0.02% of the sample. The sample was naive CD4+ T cells from blood. This sample's cell subset or site label indicates: true naive CD4+ T cells. The receptors stem from a young man with type 1 diabetes.

This clone has just a few counts. V is TRBV10-1 and J is TRBJ2-3, with D uncertain. There are 14 residues in the CDR3. The V end was cut by 0 bases, the J end by 2 bases, with 6 bases between. Germline-derived CDR1 and CDR2 are WNHNN and SYGVQD (reference sequence). The CDR3 is CASSESAVTDTQYF. CDR3 in DNA: TGCGCCAGCAGTGAGTCGGCAGTCACAGATACGCAGTATTTT.

The table lists this clone with a few counts. The V gene is TRBV10-3, the J gene TRBJ1-2; TRBD1 might be the D (6 bases). This CDR3 comprises 14 residues. CDR1 is ENHRY and CDR2 is SYGVKD in the germline V gene. V lost 2 bases, J lost 8 bases, and 15 bases lay in between. The CDR3 nucleotides read TGTGCCATCAGTGAGACCGACAGGTCGGGGGGCTACACCTTC. Its protein product is CAISETDRSGGYTF.

The rearrangement uses TRBV30 and TRBJ2-4; TRBD2 matches 7 bases. Trimming removed 3 bases from V and 9 bases from J; junction bases left unmatched: 14. Germline assignment: CDR1 GTSNPN and CDR2 SVGIG (reference sequence). This CDR3 has 15 amino acids. CDR3 protein: CAWSPGLAVPSIQYF. CDR3 coding DNA: TGTGCCTGGAGCCCGGGGCTAGCGGTCCCAAGCATTCAGTACTTC.

The rearrangement links TRBV28 to TRBJ2-5; D may match TRBD1 or TRBD2 (5 bases each). Germline V lookup: CDR1 MDHEN, CDR2 SYDVKM. The length of the CDR3 is 15 residues. The V and J ends lost 9 bases and 3 bases respectively, with 20 bases between them. CDR3 sequence (DNA): TGTGCCAGTTCCTCGAGGGGTAGAGGGGAAGAGACCCAGTACTTC. Protein product: CASSSRGRGEETQYF.

The chain is built from TRBV28 and TRBJ1-6; TRBD1 might be the D (5 bases). The CDR3 totals 13 residues. V lost 11 bases to trimming and J lost 5 bases, with 13 bases between them. Germline V gene lookup returns CDR1 MDHEN and CDR2 SYDVKM. The chain's CDR3 is CAEQVSDNSPLHF. The CDR3 DNA is TGTGCCGAACAGGTTTCCGATAATTCACCCCTCCACTTT.

This clone was detected a few times. V gene TRBV4-2 combines with J gene TRBJ1-1; D is unresolved. Per the germline V gene, CDR1 is LGHNA and CDR2 is YNFKEQ. CDR3 length equals 13 residues. V lost 0 bases and J 11 bases, leaving 13 bases between the germline ends. CDR3 amino acids: CASSQESAMSAFF. The CDR3 DNA reads as TGTGCCAGCAGCCAAGAATCCGCTATGAGTGCTTTCTTT.

This clone appeared a few times. V and J are TRBV2 and TRBJ1-6; 10 bases fit TRBD1. The germline V gene has CDR1 SNHLY and CDR2 FYNNEI. The CDR3 is made up of 18 amino acids. V shed 1 base, J shed 6 bases, and the junction held 9 bases outside the gene matches. The CDR3 protein is CASSEGPRTGGRNSPLHF. CDR3 in DNA: TGTGCCAGCAGTGAAGGTCCTAGGACAGGGGGACGTAATTCACCCCTCCACTTT.

This clone was seen a few times. The J gene is TRBJ2-6, the V gene TRBV7-2; D could derive from TRBD1 or TRBD2 (5 bases each). Germline V lookup: CDR1 SGHTA, CDR2 FQGNSA. The V end was cut by 4 bases, the J end by 0 bases, with 19 bases between. There are 19 residues in the CDR3. CDR3 DNA: TGTGCCAGCAGCTATGAGGGGAACAGTATTCACTCTGGGGCCAACGTCCTGACTTTC. Translating gives CASSYEGNSIHSGANVLTF. Complete variable domain (other parts from reference TRBV7-2 and TRBJ2-6): GAGVSQSPSNKVTEKGKDVELRCDPISGHTALYWYRQSLGQGLEFLIYFQGNSAPDKSGLPSDRFSAERTGGSVSTLTIQRTQQEDSAVYLCASSYEGNSIHSGANVLTFGAGSRLTVL.

Only a few counts were recorded for this clone. In DNA form, the CDR3 reads TGTGCCAGCAGTTTATCGACAGGGACCTACGAGCAGTACTTC. Amino acid sequence: CASSLSTGTYEQYF. This chain joins TRBV27 and TRBJ2-7; 7 nucleotides line up with TRBD1. Germline CDR1 MNHEY, CDR2 SMNVEV (reference sequence). The CDR3 has 14 residues. J lost 2 bases, V lost 0 bases, and 1 base had no gene match.

This clone was found a few times. The chain uses TRBV7-2 and TRBJ1-2; no firm D call. V lost 3 bases, J lost 8 bases, and 10 bases lay in between. The CDR3 loop spans 12 amino acids. CDR1 and CDR2 (germline): SGHTA, FQGNSA. This CDR3 is CASSLGPEGYTF. The CDR3 bases are TGTGCCAGCAGCTTGGGCCCGGAAGGCTACACCTTC.

The chain joins TRBV5-1 to TRBJ1-6, with TRBD1 matching 9 bases. In germline, CDR1 is SGHRS, CDR2 YFSETQ. The CDR3 covers 17 residues. V was pared by 4 bases and J by 9 bases, with 14 bases of the junction left unmatched. For the CDR3, the DNA is TGCGCCAGCAGCCCCGCACCCGGACAGGGGAAGGCTTCACCCCTCCACTTT. This gives the protein CASSPAPGQGKASPLHF. Full variable domain (rest looked up from reference TRBV5-1 and TRBJ1-6): KAGVTQTPRYLIKTRGQQVTLSCSPISGHRSVSWYQQTPGQGLQFLFEYFSETQRNKGNFPGRFSGRQFSNSRSEMNVSTLELGDSALYLCASSPAPGQGKASPLHFGNGTRLTVT.

V usage is TRBV2 and J usage is TRBJ1-1; D unresolved. The CDR3 length is 13 residues. Deletions cut 1 base from V and 2 bases from J, with 5 bases between. CDR1 is SNHLY, CDR2 FYNNEI, per germline. The CDR3 region is CASSEDSNTEAFF. In DNA form, the CDR3 reads TGTGCCAGCAGTGAAGACAGCAACACTGAAGCTTTCTTT.

This clone was recorded a few times. The V call is TRBV5-1, the J call TRBJ1-5; D unclear. Germline V gene lookup returns CDR1 SGHRS and CDR2 YFSETQ. There are 15 residues in the CDR3. Trimming removed 0 bases at V and 6 bases at J, with 13 bases between. Here the CDR3 reads CASSLAGRIGQPQHF. As DNA, the CDR3 is TGCGCCAGCAGCTTGGCAGGCAGGATAGGTCAGCCCCAGCATTTT.

Concerning this clone: Other DNA sequences from this sample encode an identical CDR3 as well. The chain employs TRBV18 and TRBJ2-7; D call uncertain. Germline loops: CDR1 KGHSH, CDR2 LQKENI. The CDR3 is made up of 13 amino acids. V was cut by 0 bases and J by 3 bases, with 6 bases left in between. This CDR3 is CASSPPSGYEQYF. The CDR3 bases are TGTGCCAGCTCACCACCGTCAGGCTACGAGCAGTACTTC.

This clone was found a few times. In the same sample, other DNA sequences code for this CDR3. The rearrangement links TRBV6-1 to TRBJ2-6; D gene unclear. The CDR3 runs 12 residues. V dropped 6 bases and J dropped 4 bases, with 4 bases sitting between them. Germline CDR1 is MNHNS and CDR2 is SASEGT. CDR3 DNA sequence: TGTGCCAGCAGGGTGGGGGCCAACGTCCTGACTTTC. This gives the protein CASRVGANVLTF.

The chain recombines TRBV4-2 with TRBJ1-1; TRBD1 is a possible D gene (6 bases). Germline-derived CDR1 and CDR2 are LGHNA and YNFKEQ. The CDR3 has 15 residues. V lost 5 bases and J 10 bases, leaving 23 bases between the germline ends. CDR3 nucleotides: TGTGCCAGCAGCGATCCCCCTCCGGGACAACGGGTAGCTTTCTTT. It is translated as CASSDPPPGQRVAFF.

This sequence joins TRBV28 and TRBJ1-5; D call uncertain. The V end was cut by 5 bases, the J end by 11 bases, with 19 bases between. In germline, CDR1 is MDHEN, CDR2 SYDVKM. This CDR3 is built from 14 residues. For the CDR3, the DNA is TGTGCCAGCAGTGCACCGCCGGCGCAGTCGGCCCAGCATTTT. Amino acids: CASSAPPAQSAQHF.

The chain joins TRBV7-6 to TRBJ2-6; D is possibly TRBD1 or TRBD2 (5 bases each). V shed 0 bases and J shed 0 bases, with 6 bases lying between them. The CDR3 contains 16 residues. CDR1 and CDR2 (germline): SGHVS, FNYEAQ. Here the CDR3 DNA reads TGTGCCAGCAGCTTAGCGAGGGGCTCTGGGGCCAACGTCCTGACTTTC. It encodes CASSLARGSGANVLTF.

CDR3 coding DNA: TGCGCCAGCAGCTCGACAGGGGGCGGAGGCGGGGAGCTGTTTTTT. Amino acid sequence: CASSSTGGGGGELFF. This chain joins TRBV5-1 and TRBJ2-2; 10 bases are shared with TRBD1. Germline CDR1 is SGHRS and CDR2 is YFSETQ. CDR3 length equals 15 residues. The J segment lost 7 bases and the V segment lost 3 bases, leaving 6 bases of the junction unmatched.

The chain links TRBV27 to TRBJ1-1; 7 positions match TRBD1. This CDR3 is built from 14 residues. The junction had 4 bases not matched to a gene; V was cut back by 5 bases and J by 1 base. In germline, CDR1 is MNHEY, CDR2 SMNVEV (reference sequence). This CDR3 is CASSTRTGNTEAFF. DNA of the CDR3: TGTGCCAGCAGTACCCGGACAGGGAACACTGAAGCTTTCTTT.